This passage covers 32 T cell receptor beta chains from one sample sequenced in a study of T cell clones after liver transplantation. Clones were sequenced by immunoSEQ multiplex PCR, and TCRdb holds only the in-frame ones, with some missing. The data contain fewer than 65,000 clones, less than 90% of them seen just once; the ten biggest clones take up roughly 14%. The sequences come from CD8+ T cells from blood, collected 12 months after liver transplant. The receptor source for this set is a human patient who received a liver transplant. Some T cells may arise from the graft donor.

This chain connects TRBV5-4 to TRBJ2-7; D is unclear. The length of the CDR3 is 15 residues. Deletions cut 0 bases from V and 3 bases from J, with 13 bases between. The germline CDR1 and CDR2 sequences are SGHNT and YYREEE (reference sequence). The CDR3 sequence: CASSLEVGSYYEQYF. The CDR3 nucleotides read TGTGCCAGCAGCTTGGAAGTAGGCAGTTACTACGAGCAGTACTTC.

The chain joins TRBV11-1 to TRBJ2-7, with D unclear. Germline V gives CDR1 SGHAT, CDR2 FQDESV (reference sequence). CDR3 length: 12 amino acids. Trimming cost V 3 bases and J 2 bases, with 5 bases left between them. DNA for the CDR3: TGTGCCAGCAGCTTTTTGACCTACGAGCAGTACTTC. Translating it yields CASSFLTYEQYF. Looking up the rest from reference TRBV11-1 and TRBJ2-7 gives the full variable domain: EAEVAQSPRYKITEKSQAVAFWCDPISGHATLYWYRQILGQGPELLVQFQDESVVDDSQLPKDRFSAERLKGVDSTLKIQPAELGDSAMYLCASSFLTYEQYFGPGTRLTVT.

This clone was seen a single time. The chain carries TRBV2 and TRBJ1-2; 11 nucleotides line up with TRBD1. The germline CDR1 and CDR2 sequences are SNHLY and FYNNEI. J lost 2 bases, V lost 6 bases, and 5 bases had no gene match. This CDR3 contains 15 residues. The CDR3 DNA reads TGTGCCAGCAGCCCCGGACAGGGGGCAAACTATGGCTACACCTTC. Translating it yields CASSPGQGANYGYTF.

A single count supports this clone. This chain joins TRBV2 and TRBJ2-1; 11 bases fit TRBD2. The CDR3 totals 16 residues. Germline values: CDR1 SNHLY, CDR2 FYNNEI. J was trimmed by 6 bases and V by 5 bases; bases with no gene match: 9. CDR3 sequence (DNA): TGTGCCAGCAGTCCTTTAGCGGGAGGGAGTGGCAATGAGCAGTTCTTC. Protein: CASSPLAGGSGNEQFF.

The chain is built from TRBV14 and TRBJ1-2; D is unresolved. CDR1 is SGHDN and CDR2 is FVKESK in the germline V gene. Trimming removed 5 bases at V and 3 bases at J, with 16 bases between. The CDR3 runs to 15 residues. The CDR3 DNA sequence: TGTGCCAGCAGCTCCCGGGTAGGAGAAGACTATGGCTACACCTTC. This sequence encodes CASSSRVGEDYGYTF.

The V gene is TRBV4-2, the J gene TRBJ2-2; 8 bases fit TRBD1. The CDR3 is made up of 15 amino acids. Germline V gene sequence: CDR1 LGHNA, CDR2 YNFKEQ. Trimming cost V 0 bases and J 13 bases; bases outside gene matches: 10. CDR3 sequence reads: CASSQDYSTGEGLFF. CDR3 DNA: TGTGCCAGCAGCCAAGATTATTCGACAGGGGAAGGGCTGTTTTTT.

The chain has TRBV28 and TRBJ1-1; no clear D. V was clipped by 11 bases and J by 6 bases, with 16 bases between them. The CDR3 is 12 residues long. The germline gives CDR1 MDHEN, CDR2 SYDVKM. CDR3 nucleotides: TGTGCCTCAAAAGGGCTGGCGGCTGAAGCTTTCTTT. Encoded protein: CASKGLAAEAFF.

In its sample, this clone was seen a few times. The genes are TRBV7-9 and TRBJ1-5, with D uncertain. V was shortened by 8 bases and J by 7 bases, with 15 bases between the two germline ends. Germline assignment: CDR1 SEHNR and CDR2 FQNEAQ (reference sequence). This CDR3 comprises 13 residues. In DNA form, the CDR3 reads TGTGCCAGCGCCTGGCGTGAGGAACAGCCCCAGCATTTT. It translates to CASAWREEQPQHF.

The rearrangement links TRBV6-5 to TRBJ2-5; 7 bases map to TRBD1. Germline trimming cut 1 base from V and 2 bases from J; bases unmatched to any gene: 1. The length of the CDR3 is 14 residues. Germline-derived CDR1 and CDR2 are MNHEY and SVGAGI. The DNA of the CDR3 is TGTGCCAGCAGTTACTGGGACAGACAAGAGACCCAGTACTTC. Translation: CASSYWDRQETQYF.

This clone was detected a few times. V and J are TRBV19 and TRBJ1-1; D perhaps matches TRBD1 (5 bases). Germline values: CDR1 LNHDA, CDR2 SQIVND (reference sequence). The CDR3 sequence is 11 residues long. Deletions cut 5 bases from V and 10 bases from J, with 11 bases between. The CDR3 DNA reads TGTGCCAGTAGTGGGGGACTCGGAGCTTTCTTT. Its protein product is CASSGGLGAFF.

Points on this clone: Within the sample, other DNA sequences also encode this same CDR3. The chain links TRBV27 to TRBJ2-7; 13 bases align to TRBD2. CDR3 length: 14 amino acids. The V gene end was trimmed by 4 bases and the J gene end by 3 bases; junction bases not matched to a gene: 0. In germline, CDR1 is MNHEY, CDR2 SMNVEV (reference sequence). The CDR3 sequence is CASSWTSGSYEQYF. For the CDR3, the DNA is TGTGCCAGCAGTTGGACTAGCGGGAGCTACGAGCAGTACTTC.

V is TRBV15 and J is TRBJ2-7; D unclear. Germline assignment: CDR1 LNHNV and CDR2 YYDKDF (reference sequence). Trimming left V 3 bases short and J 2 bases short, with 14 bases between. This CDR3 is built from 15 residues. The CDR3 here is CATSRDRLNTYEQYF. DNA of the CDR3: TGTGCCACCAGCAGGGATAGACTGAACACCTACGAGCAGTACTTC.

This clone was picked up a small number of times. This chain uses TRBV7-2 with TRBJ1-2; 7 bases align to TRBD1. The CDR3 is made up of 13 amino acids. Germline V lookup: CDR1 SGHTA, CDR2 FQGNSA. V trimming: 4 bases; J trimming: 4 bases; junction bases outside the gene matches: 3. The chain's CDR3 is CASSSDRFYGYTF. The DNA for the CDR3 is TGTGCCAGCAGCTCGGACAGGTTCTATGGCTACACCTTC.

The chain couples TRBV27 to TRBJ2-1, with D possibly matching TRBD1 (6 bases). In germline, CDR1 is MNHEY, CDR2 SMNVEV (reference sequence). V lost 0 bases to trimming and J lost 5 bases, with 17 bases between them. The CDR3 is made up of 17 amino acids. CDR3 residues: CASSLSSQGLRHNEQFF. CDR3 nucleotides: TGTGCCAGCAGTTTATCGTCCCAGGGGTTACGGCACAATGAGCAGTTCTTC.

This sequence joins TRBV2 and TRBJ2-7; 9 bases are a match to TRBD1. Trimming took 2 bases from V and 1 from J; bases not matched to a gene: 3. The CDR3 has 15 residues. Germline V gene data show CDR1 as SNHLY and CDR2 as FYNNEI. CDR3 coding DNA: TGTGCCAGCAGTGAATTTGGACAGGGGTCCTACGAGCAGTACTTC. This gives the protein CASSEFGQGSYEQYF.

The chain employs TRBV7-2 and TRBJ2-5; D unclear. CDR3 length: 14 residues. V lost 4 bases and J lost 5, with 14 bases in between. Germline CDR1 is SGHTA and CDR2 is FQGNSA. The CDR3 reads CASSSFAPAETQYF. The CDR3 bases are TGTGCCAGCAGCTCTTTTGCCCCCGCGGAGACCCAGTACTTC.

The rearrangement joins TRBV7-9 to TRBJ1-3; D is uncertain. The CDR3 is 16 residues long. The germline V gene encodes CDR1 SEHNR and CDR2 FQNEAQ (reference sequence). The ends were cut back, 5 bases at V and 0 bases at J, with 14 bases in the middle. The CDR3 nucleotides are TGTGCCAGCAGCAGCACGGCAGCATTCTCTGGAAACACCATATATTTT. This codes for CASSSTAAFSGNTIYF. Full variable domain (remainder filled in from reference TRBV7-9 and TRBJ1-3): DTGVSQNPRHKITKRGQNVTFRCDPISEHNRLYWYRQTLGQGPEFLTYFQNEAQLEKSRLLSDRFSAERPKGSFSTLEIQRTEQGDSAMYLCASSSTAAFSGNTIYFGEGSWLTVV.

This chain joins TRBV12-5 and TRBJ1-1, with 8 bases fitting TRBD1. J was trimmed by 6 bases and V by 0 bases; bases with no gene match: 6. Germline loops: CDR1 LGHNT, CDR2 FRNRAP. This CDR3 comprises 15 residues. CDR3 DNA sequence: TGTGCTAGTGGTTTGGTATACAGGGGGGGATCTGAAGCTTTCTTT. Translated: CASGLVYRGGSEAFF.

The rearrangement links TRBV28 to TRBJ1-1; 7 bases fit TRBD1. The CDR3 has 15 amino acids. V lost 2 bases and J lost 0; bases outside the gene matches: 3. Germline lookup yields CDR1 MDHEN and CDR2 SYDVKM. CDR3 sequence reads: CASSLRRGLNTEAFF. DNA of the CDR3: TGTGCCAGCAGTTTACGGAGGGGGCTGAACACTGAAGCTTTCTTT.

The chain is built from TRBV28 and TRBJ1-6; 11 nucleotides line up with TRBD1. Germline V gene lookup returns CDR1 MDHEN and CDR2 SYDVKM. J lost 9 bases, V lost 6 bases, and 1 base had no gene match. The CDR3 loop spans 13 amino acids. The DNA for the CDR3 is TGTGCCAGCAGAGGGACAGGGGGTTCACCCCTCCACTTT. As protein: CASRGTGGSPLHF.

The chain uses TRBV27 and TRBJ2-7; D is undetermined. CDR3 length: 15 residues. V was pared by 0 bases and J by 1 base, with 10 bases between. Germline lookup yields CDR1 MNHEY and CDR2 SMNVEV (reference sequence). CDR3 DNA: TGTGCCAGCAGTTTATCCGGTCCAGTATCCTACGAGCAGTACTTC. Translating it yields CASSLSGPVSYEQYF.

The chain is built from TRBV9 and TRBJ1-1; D uncertain. Germline CDR1 SGDLS, CDR2 YYNGEE. The CDR3 runs to 13 residues. Trimming pared 0 bases from V and 4 bases from J, leaving 7 bases between. The CDR3 loop reads CASSVEPITEAFF. The CDR3 nucleotides read TGTGCCAGCAGCGTAGAACCGATCACTGAAGCTTTCTTT. The variable domain in full, with the rest retrieved from reference TRBV9 and TRBJ1-1, is DSGVTQTPKHLITATGQRVTLRCSPRSGDLSVYWYQQSLDQGLQFLIQYYNGEERAKGNILERFSAQQFPDLHSELNLSSLELGDSALYFCASSVEPITEAFFGQGTRLTVV.

This chain uses TRBV27 with TRBJ2-1; 7 nucleotides line up with TRBD2. With V trimmed by 2 bases and J by 9 bases, 1 base remained unmatched. Per germline, CDR1 MNHEY and CDR2 SMNVEV (reference sequence). The CDR3 is 12 residues long. The CDR3 coding sequence is TGTGCCAGCAGTTTACAGCGGGGTGAGCAGTTCTTC. Encoded protein: CASSLQRGEQFF.

The J gene is TRBJ2-7, the V gene TRBV6-5; D may be TRBD1 (6 bases). CDR3 size: 15 residues. Deletions cut 6 bases from V and 0 bases from J, with 15 bases between. Germline V gene data show CDR1 as MNHEY and CDR2 as SVGAGI. CDR3 DNA sequence: TGTGCCAGCAGACTACAGGGAGCTTCCTCCTACGAGCAGTACTTC. Amino acid sequence: CASRLQGASSYEQYF.

V is TRBV6-6 and J is TRBJ2-4; the D call may be TRBD1 or TRBD2 (5 bases each). The CDR3 has 11 amino acids. Per the germline V gene, CDR1 is MNHNY and CDR2 is SVGAGI (reference sequence). The CDR3 DNA reads TGTGTACCCCCAAAGGGACACATTCAGTACTTC. This sequence encodes CVPPKGHIQYF.

J is TRBJ1-2 and V is TRBV28; D is unclear. V was pared by 3 bases and J by 5 bases, with 16 bases between. Germline CDR1 and CDR2: MDHEN and SYDVKM. CDR3 size: 15 residues. CDR3 nucleotides: TGTGCCAGCAGTTTTAGGGCCTCTAAGATTTATGGCTACACCTTC. It yields the protein CASSFRASKIYGYTF.

This chain uses TRBV19 with TRBJ2-7; 9 bases agree with TRBD1. From germline, CDR1 is LNHDA and CDR2 SQIVND (reference sequence). The CDR3 has 17 residues. The junction had 15 bases not matched to a gene; V was cut back by 6 bases and J by 3 bases. CDR3 bases: TGTGCCAGTAGCCGGGACAGGGAACGTGGAGGGGGCTACGAGCAGTACTTC. Protein sequence: CASSRDRERGGGYEQYF.

V gene TRBV21-1 combines with J gene TRBJ1-5; no DNA check was done on the table's D call, TRBD1. TRBV21-1 is shown as a pseudogene. There are 18 residues in the CDR3. CDR3 amino acids: CASSAVELTGASNQPQHF. DNA for the CDR3: TGTGCCAGCAGCGCCGTGGAACTGACAGGGGCTAGCAATCAGCCCCAGCATTTT.

This chain joins TRBV28 and TRBJ1-2; D call uncertain. CDR1 and CDR2 from the germline V gene are MDHEN and SYDVKM. With 3 bases removed from V and 7 bases from J, the gap between germline ends came to 6 bases. The CDR3 runs to 11 residues. The CDR3 protein is CASSLGSGYTF. The DNA of the CDR3 is TGTGCCAGCAGTTTGGGTTCTGGCTACACCTTC.

The genes are TRBV5-1 and TRBJ2-7; maybe TRBD2 (6 bases). Looked up from germline, CDR1 is SGHRS and CDR2 is YFSETQ. This CDR3 has 14 amino acids. V dropped 3 bases and J dropped 1 base, with 11 bases sitting between them. The CDR3 region is CASSSWGLSYEQYF. Written as DNA, the CDR3 is TGCGCCAGCAGCTCCTGGGGACTTTCCTACGAGCAGTACTTC.

CDR3 loop: CATTGGAGNQPQHF. In nucleotides, the CDR3 is TGTGCCACCACAGGGGGCGCGGGCAATCAGCCCCAGCATTTT. The rearrangement uses TRBV28 and TRBJ1-5; 9 nucleotides agree with TRBD1. The V gene's germline CDR1 is MDHEN and CDR2 SYDVKM. V was clipped by 10 bases and J by 2 bases; unmatched bases: 6. The CDR3 extends over 14 amino acids. Based on the CDR3 plus reference TRBV28 and TRBJ1-5, the full variable domain is DVKVTQSSRYLVKRTGEKVFLECVQDMDHENMFWYRQDPGLGLRLIYFSYDVKMKEKGDIPEGYSVSREKKERFSLILESASTNQTSMYLCATTGGAGNQPQHFGDGTRLSIL.

The V call is TRBV5-8, the J call TRBJ2-1, with D maybe TRBD2 (7 bases). Trimming left V 0 bases short and J 6 bases short, with 13 bases between. Germline values: CDR1 SGHTS, CDR2 YDEGEE. There are 15 residues in the CDR3. Here the CDR3 reads CASSLGQGTINEQFF. Written as DNA, the CDR3 is TGTGCCAGCAGCTTGGGGCAGGGGACTATCAATGAGCAGTTCTTC.